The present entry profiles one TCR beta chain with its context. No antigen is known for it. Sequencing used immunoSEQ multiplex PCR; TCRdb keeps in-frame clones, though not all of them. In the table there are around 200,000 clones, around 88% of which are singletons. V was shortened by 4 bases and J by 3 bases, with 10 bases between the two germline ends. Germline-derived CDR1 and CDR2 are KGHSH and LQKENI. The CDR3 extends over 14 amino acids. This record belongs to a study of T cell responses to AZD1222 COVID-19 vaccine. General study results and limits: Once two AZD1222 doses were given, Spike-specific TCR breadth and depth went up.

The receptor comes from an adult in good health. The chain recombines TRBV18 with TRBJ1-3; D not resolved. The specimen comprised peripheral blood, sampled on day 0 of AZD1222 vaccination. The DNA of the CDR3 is TGTGCCAGCTCACGCGCCTACGGTGGAAACACCATATATTTT. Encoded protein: CASSRAYGGNTIYF.